The 30 T cell receptor beta chains given below trace back to one sample, sequenced in a study of vaccination and CD4 T cells after COVID-19. These receptors have no known antigen. An Oncomine TCR Beta short-read assay was used to sequence the DNA from cultured CD4+ T cells. Using its own MiXCR run on the PCR reads, TCRdb lists one record per CDR3 protein. The table lists 5,500 to 9,000 distinct CDR3 sequences, approximately 55% of them singletons. This sample's treatment: approximately nine-day PBMC culture with coronavirus spike peptide pools or control peptides (ViraFEST assay). Sequenced material: CD4+ T cells from blood, cultured in vitro. These receptors were obtained from a human donor who had recovered from COVID-19.

The chain carries TRBV2 and TRBJ2-7, with D perhaps TRBD1 or TRBD2 (5 bases each). V was clipped by 4 bases and J by 2 bases, with 15 bases between them. The CDR3 has 15 amino acids. Per germline, CDR1 SNHLY and CDR2 FYNNEI. CDR3 nucleotide sequence: TGTGCCAGCAGTGGGGGAATCTGGGGGACCTACGAGCAGTACTTC. This sequence encodes CASSGGIWGTYEQYF.

The chain couples TRBV2 to TRBJ1-1, with TRBD1 matching 7 bases. The CDR3 has 14 amino acids. The germline V gene has CDR1 SNHLY and CDR2 FYNNEI. The ends lost 8 bases at V and 5 bases at J; junction bases unmatched: 11. The CDR3 protein is CASLFGTGETEAFF. CDR3 nucleotide sequence: TGTGCCAGCCTGTTTGGCACAGGGGAGACTGAAGCTTTCTTT.

This rearrangement joins TRBV7-3 to TRBJ2-1; the D is unclear. The germline V and J ends were trimmed by 3 bases and 0 bases, with 9 bases remaining between them. The germline gives CDR1 SGHTA, CDR2 FQGTGA. The CDR3 sequence is 15 residues long. In nucleotides, the CDR3 is TGTGCCAGCAGCTTTGGCCTTAGCTCCTACAATGAGCAGTTCTTC. Encoded protein: CASSFGLSSYNEQFF.

This clonotype occurred a few times. The rearrangement uses TRBV4-2 and TRBJ1-2; D not resolved. V was cut by 1 base and J by 0 bases, with 12 bases left in between. Germline loops: CDR1 LGHNA, CDR2 YNFKEQ. The CDR3 is made up of 16 amino acids. The CDR3, as DNA: TGTGCCAGCAGCCAAGGGGAGAGCGGCTCTAACTATGGCTACACCTTC. As protein: CASSQGESGSNYGYTF.

This clonotype was found a few times. The genes are TRBV27 and TRBJ1-1, with a tentative D call TRBD1 (6 bases). Per germline, CDR1 MNHEY and CDR2 SMNVEV (reference sequence). V was clipped by 2 bases and J by 6 bases, with 13 bases between them. This CDR3 has 14 residues. The CDR3 nucleotides read TGTGCCAGCAGTTTAAGACCGAGGGGGTCTGAAGCTTTCTTT. This sequence encodes CASSLRPRGSEAFF.

A few counts support this clonotype. This chain links TRBV6-1 with TRBJ2-7; D gene ambiguous. The germline V gene has CDR1 MNHNS and CDR2 SASEGT. The ends were cut back, 5 bases at V and 4 bases at J, with 12 bases in the middle. The CDR3 totals 13 residues. For the CDR3, the DNA is TGTGCCAGCAGTCCCGCAGGTCGGTACGAGCAGTACTTC. This sequence encodes CASSPAGRYEQYF.

The chain combines TRBV20-1 with TRBJ1-5; a possible D gene is TRBD1 (5 bases). The CDR3 consists of 15 residues. V shed 0 bases and J shed 5 bases, with 14 bases lying between them. Germline-derived CDR1 and CDR2 are DFQATT and SNEGSKA (reference sequence). As DNA, the CDR3 is TGCAGTGCTAGAGAAAAGGGGAATCGATATCAGCCCCAGCATTTT. The encoded protein is CSAREKGNRYQPQHF.

CDR3 region: CASSSPGTSGRRSYEQYF. The DNA of the CDR3 is TGTGCCAGCAGTTCCCCCGGGACTAGCGGGAGGAGGTCCTACGAGCAGTACTTC. The chain couples TRBV6-2 or TRBV6-3 to TRBJ2-7, with 15 positions matching TRBD2. There are 18 residues in the CDR3. The germline V gene encodes CDR1 MNHEY and CDR2 SVGEGT. After removal of 4 bases from V and 1 base from J, the junction contained 8 bases not matched to a gene.

The chain combines TRBV21-1 with TRBJ2-4; TRBD1 is the table's D call, not checked against the DNA. TRBV21-1 is given as a pseudogene. CDR3 length: 16 residues. The CDR3 nucleotides are TGTGCCAGCAGCTACAGGACCGGTGGGCCCAAAAACATTCAGTACTTC. Its translation is CASSYRTGGPKNIQYF.

The chain has TRBV19 and TRBJ1-1, with D maybe TRBD1 (6 bases). Germline CDR1 reads LNHDA; CDR2 reads SQIVND (reference sequence). With 6 bases removed from V and 4 bases from J, the gap between germline ends came to 15 bases. The CDR3 has 14 residues. The CDR3 here is CASRRVGGSTEAFF. CDR3 DNA sequence: TGTGCCAGTAGACGAGTAGGGGGAAGCACTGAAGCTTTCTTT.

The J gene is TRBJ2-7, the V gene TRBV6-1, with D unresolved. Germline V gene sequence: CDR1 MNHNS, CDR2 SASEGT. The CDR3 runs to 14 residues. Trimming cost V 8 bases and J 7 bases, with 21 bases left between them. The CDR3 DNA reads TGTGCCAGCTCCTCCATGGGTCAGGCCCAAGAGCAGTACTTC. Encoded protein: CASSSMGQAQEQYF.

The chain employs TRBV6-2 or TRBV6-3 and TRBJ2-7; maybe TRBD2 (6 bases). Trimming took off 5 bases at V and 6 bases at J, with 20 bases between the two ends. The length of the CDR3 is 15 residues. Germline CDR1 is MNHEY and CDR2 is SVGEGT. The CDR3 region is CASSPLAQVRLEQYF. The CDR3 DNA reads TGTGCCAGCAGTCCACTAGCTCAGGTTCGCCTCGAGCAGTACTTC.

This clonotype was seen only a few times. V gene TRBV5-1 combines with J gene TRBJ2-3, with TRBD1 identical over 10 bases. The CDR3 length is 17 residues. Trimming removed 0 bases from V and 7 bases from J; junction bases left unmatched: 11. Germline CDR1 reads SGHRS; CDR2 reads YFSETQ. The DNA of the CDR3 is TGCGCCAGCAGCTTGGCAGCTAGCCGACAGGGGGCATATACGCAGTATTTT. Its protein is CASSLAASRQGAYTQYF.

This chain uses TRBV7-2 with TRBJ2-3; 8 positions agree with TRBD2. The germline V gene has CDR1 SGHTA and CDR2 FQGNSA. Trimming took 5 bases from V and 5 from J; bases not matched to a gene: 6. The CDR3 has 14 residues. CDR3 region: CASSPGGSRDTQYF. The CDR3 DNA reads as TGTGCCAGCAGCCCGGGGGGGTCCAGAGATACGCAGTATTTT.

The chain has TRBV11-3 and TRBJ1-1; D gene uncertain. V was cut by 5 bases and J by 0 bases, with 13 bases left in between. The CDR3 totals 15 residues. Germline V CDR1 and CDR2: SGHNT, YENEEA. CDR3 sequence: CASSPWQAVNTEAFF. As DNA, the CDR3 is TGTGCCAGCAGCCCTTGGCAGGCGGTGAACACTGAAGCTTTCTTT.

This chain joins TRBV4-3 and TRBJ2-2, with D uncertain. CDR1 and CDR2 from the germline V gene are LGHNA and YSLEER. This CDR3 is 14 amino acids long. The V gene lost 3 bases and the J gene lost 9 bases, with 14 bases spanning the gap. CDR3 DNA: TGCGCCAGCAGCCACGCCGACGTCCCAAGGGAGCTGTTTTTT. It is translated as CASSHADVPRELFF.

This chain links TRBV12-3 or TRBV12-4 with TRBJ1-6, with TRBD1 identical over 7 bases. Trimming cost V 5 bases and J 1 base; bases outside gene matches: 8. This CDR3 comprises 17 residues. CDR3: CASSPGTVRSYNSPLHF. CDR3 nucleotide sequence: TGTGCCAGCAGTCCAGGGACAGTCCGGTCCTATAATTCACCCCTCCACTTT.

The chain is built from TRBV4-3 and TRBJ1-1, with D possibly being TRBD1 (6 bases). Per germline, CDR1 LGHNA and CDR2 YSLEER. V gave up 0 bases and J gave up 6 bases, with 17 bases separating them. The CDR3 consists of 16 residues. The CDR3 reads CASSQENKGTKAEAFF. The CDR3 DNA reads as TGCGCCAGCAGCCAAGAGAACAAGGGGACAAAGGCTGAAGCTTTCTTT.

The gene calls are TRBV20-1 and TRBJ2-1, with D uncertain. The J call may not be correct, given that the DNA end is closer to TRBJ2-7. CDR3 length equals 11 residues. The germline gives CDR1 DFQATT, CDR2 SNEGSKA (reference sequence). The CDR3 region has the DNA TGCAGTGCTAGAGCCCTTGGCGAGCAGTACTTC. Residues: CSARALGEQYF.

CDR3 region: CASSFELGETQYF. The DNA of the CDR3 is TGTGCCAGCAGTTTTGAGCTGGGGGAGACCCAGTACTTC. V and J are TRBV27 and TRBJ2-5; D gene ambiguous. The CDR3 runs to 13 residues. Germline CDR1 MNHEY, CDR2 SMNVEV (reference sequence). The ends were cut back, 3 bases at V and 5 bases at J, with 10 bases in the middle.

The chain links TRBV12-3 or TRBV12-4 to TRBJ2-2, with 7 bases aligning to TRBD1. This CDR3 has 15 residues. J lost 4 bases, V lost 5 bases, and 7 bases had no gene match. DNA for the CDR3: TGTGCCAGCAGTCGTGGGACAGACCTCACCGGGGAGCTGTTTTTT. Residues: CASSRGTDLTGELFF.

The rearrangement joins TRBV11-3 to TRBJ1-6; 7 bases line up with TRBD1. Germline CDR1 SGHNT, CDR2 YENEEA. The CDR3 consists of 15 residues. V lost 5 bases and J lost 8; bases outside the gene matches: 9. This chain's CDR3 is CASSDGTAEDSPLHF. The DNA for the CDR3 is TGTGCCAGCAGCGACGGGACAGCCGAGGATTCACCCCTCCACTTT.

The V call is TRBV28, the J call TRBJ2-7, with TRBD1 matching over 8 bases. Unmatched junction bases numbered 8, after V lost 5 bases and J lost 2 bases. This CDR3 has 15 amino acids. Per the germline V gene, CDR1 is MDHEN and CDR2 is SYDVKM. The CDR3 protein is CASSIGQGLPYEQYF. The CDR3 DNA is TGTGCCAGCAGTATAGGACAGGGCCTTCCCTACGAGCAGTACTTC.

V gene TRBV7-9 combines with J gene TRBJ1-3; 12 bases are shared with TRBD1. The CDR3 runs to 14 residues. Germline V gives CDR1 SEHNR, CDR2 FQNEAQ (reference sequence). V gave up 4 bases and J gave up 8 bases; unmatched junction bases: 3. This chain's CDR3 is CASSWDRGPDTIYF. In DNA form, the CDR3 reads TGTGCCAGCAGCTGGGACAGGGGGCCGGACACCATATATTTT.

This clonotype was seen a handful of times. V and J are TRBV7-3 and TRBJ1-1, with 7 bases lining up with TRBD1. This CDR3 is built from 15 residues. Germline trimming cut 1 base from V and 5 bases from J; bases unmatched to any gene: 7. CDR1 SGHTA and CDR2 FQGTGA come from the germline V gene. CDR3 sequence (DNA): TGTGCCAGCAGCTTAAGAGAGGGGGCAGGGACTGAAGCTTTCTTT. It yields the protein CASSLREGAGTEAFF.

The chain uses TRBV24-1 and TRBJ1-1; D is possibly TRBD1 (6 bases). The germline V and J ends were trimmed by 10 bases and 4 bases, with 15 bases remaining between them. Per germline, CDR1 KGHDR and CDR2 SFDVKD. The CDR3 length is 13 residues. The CDR3 loop is CATKQGSGTEAFF. The CDR3 DNA follows: TGTGCCACAAAGCAGGGGTCGGGCACTGAAGCTTTCTTT.

In its sample, this clonotype was seen a few times. The rearrangement links TRBV4-1 to TRBJ1-2; D not certain. V was shortened by 1 base and J by 5 bases, with 11 bases between the two germline ends. Per germline, CDR1 MGHRA and CDR2 YSYEKL. This CDR3 spans 14 amino acids. The CDR3 sequence: CASSQAENGYGYTF. CDR3 coding DNA: TGCGCCAGCAGCCAAGCGGAAAATGGGTATGGCTACACCTTC.

The J gene is TRBJ1-1, the V gene TRBV7-2; D gene ambiguous. The V gene lost 2 bases and the J gene lost 11 bases, with 12 bases spanning the gap. CDR3 length: 12 residues. Germline lookup yields CDR1 SGHTA and CDR2 FQGNSA. The CDR3 DNA sequence: TGTGCCAGCAGCTTAAGACACCCGCCGGCTTTCTTT. Protein product: CASSLRHPPAFF.

The gene calls are TRBV2 and TRBJ2-1; 14 bases line up with TRBD2. This CDR3 contains 15 residues. Germline V gene sequence: CDR1 SNHLY, CDR2 FYNNEI. J lost 9 bases, V lost 7 bases, and 8 bases had no gene match. CDR3 sequence (DNA): TGTGCCAGCACCCCGACTAGCGGGAGGGTGGGTGAGCAGTTCTTC. The encoded protein is CASTPTSGRVGEQFF. Combining the CDR3 with reference TRBV2 and TRBJ2-1 gives the whole variable domain EPEVTQTPSHQVTQMGQEVILRCVPISNHLYFYWYRQILGQKVEFLVSFYNNEISEKSEIFDDQFSVERPDGSNFTLKIRSTKLEDSAMYFCASTPTSGRVGEQFFGPGTRLTVL.

The chain has TRBV20-1 and TRBJ2-5; D is perhaps TRBD1 (6 bases). Trimming left V 1 base short and J 1 base short, with 13 bases between. The germline V gene encodes CDR1 DFQATT and CDR2 SNEGSKA (reference sequence). This CDR3 comprises 15 residues. The DNA for the CDR3 is TGCAGTGCTAGAGCGAGGGGGTCCCTCCAAGAGACCCAGTACTTC. Its protein is CSARARGSLQETQYF.